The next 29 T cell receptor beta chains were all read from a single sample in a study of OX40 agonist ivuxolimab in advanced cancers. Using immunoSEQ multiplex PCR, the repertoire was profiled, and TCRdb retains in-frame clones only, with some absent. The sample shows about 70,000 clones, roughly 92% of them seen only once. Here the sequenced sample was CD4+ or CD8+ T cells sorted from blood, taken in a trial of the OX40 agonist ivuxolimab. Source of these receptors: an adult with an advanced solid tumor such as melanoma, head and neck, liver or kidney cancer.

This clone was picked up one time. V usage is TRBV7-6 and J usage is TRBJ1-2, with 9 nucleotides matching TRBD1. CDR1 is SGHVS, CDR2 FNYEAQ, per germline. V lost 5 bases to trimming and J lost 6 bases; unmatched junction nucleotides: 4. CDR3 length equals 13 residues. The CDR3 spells CASSPGTGNGYTF. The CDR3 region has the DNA TGTGCCAGCAGCCCAGGGACAGGGAATGGCTACACCTTC.

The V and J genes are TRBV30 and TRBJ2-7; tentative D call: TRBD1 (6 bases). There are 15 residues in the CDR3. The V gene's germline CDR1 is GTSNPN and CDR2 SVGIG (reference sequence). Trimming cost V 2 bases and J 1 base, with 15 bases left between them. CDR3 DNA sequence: TGTGCCTGGAGTCCCAGGGGTCCCCTTTCCTACGAGCAGTACTTC. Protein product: CAWSPRGPLSYEQYF.

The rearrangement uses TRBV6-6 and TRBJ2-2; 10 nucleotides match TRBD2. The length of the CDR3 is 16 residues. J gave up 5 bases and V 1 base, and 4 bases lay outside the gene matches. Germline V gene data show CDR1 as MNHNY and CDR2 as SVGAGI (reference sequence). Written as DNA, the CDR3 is TGTGCCAGCAGTTACTGGCTAGCGGGGGTTACCGGGGAGCTGTTTTTT. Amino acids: CASSYWLAGVTGELFF.

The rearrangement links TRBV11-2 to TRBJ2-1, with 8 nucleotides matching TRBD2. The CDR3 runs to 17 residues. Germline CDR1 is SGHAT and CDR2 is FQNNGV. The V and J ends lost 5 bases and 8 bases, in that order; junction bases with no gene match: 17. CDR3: CASSTSPGGGQPHEQFF. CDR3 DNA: TGTGCCAGCAGCACATCCCCGGGCGGGGGGCAACCCCATGAGCAGTTCTTC.

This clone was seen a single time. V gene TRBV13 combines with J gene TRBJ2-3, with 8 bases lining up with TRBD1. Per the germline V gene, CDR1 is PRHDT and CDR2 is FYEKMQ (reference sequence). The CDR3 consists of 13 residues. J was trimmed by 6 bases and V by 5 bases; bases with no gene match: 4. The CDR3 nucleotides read TGTGCCAGCAGCCTCCGGGACAGGGATACGCAGTATTTT. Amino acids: CASSLRDRDTQYF.

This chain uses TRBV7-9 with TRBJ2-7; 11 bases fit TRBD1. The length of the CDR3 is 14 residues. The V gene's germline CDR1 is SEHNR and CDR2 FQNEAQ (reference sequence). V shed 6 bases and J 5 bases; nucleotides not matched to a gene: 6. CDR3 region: CASRAGQGGNEQYF. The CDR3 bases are TGTGCCAGCAGGGCGGGACAGGGGGGAAACGAGCAGTACTTC.

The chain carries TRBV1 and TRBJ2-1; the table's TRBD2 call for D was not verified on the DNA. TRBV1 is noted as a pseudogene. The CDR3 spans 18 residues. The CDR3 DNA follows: TGCACCAGCAGCCCGCCCCTCTCGGCGGGGGTAAACTCGGATGAGCAGTTCTTC. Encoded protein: CTSSPPLSAGVNSDEQFF.

The CDR3 region has the DNA TGTGCCAGCAGCTTGGTTGGGACAGGGGGCGATGGCTACACCTTC. Its protein product is CASSLVGTGGDGYTF. This chain links TRBV5-6 with TRBJ1-2, with TRBD1 identical over 12 bases. The V and J ends lost 0 bases and 6 bases, in that order; junction bases with no gene match: 3. Germline values: CDR1 SGHDT, CDR2 YYEEEE. The CDR3 is 15 amino acids.

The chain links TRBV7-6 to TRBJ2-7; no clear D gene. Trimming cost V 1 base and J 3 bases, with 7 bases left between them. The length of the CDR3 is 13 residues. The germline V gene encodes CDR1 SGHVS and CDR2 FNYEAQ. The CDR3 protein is CASSLGPDYEQYF. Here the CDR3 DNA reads TGTGCCAGCAGCTTAGGGCCAGACTACGAGCAGTACTTC.

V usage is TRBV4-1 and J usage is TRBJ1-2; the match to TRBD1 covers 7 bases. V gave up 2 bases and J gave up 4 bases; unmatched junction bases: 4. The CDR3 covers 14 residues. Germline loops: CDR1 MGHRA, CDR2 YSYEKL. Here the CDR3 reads CASSQTRDSYGYTF. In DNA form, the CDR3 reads TGCGCCAGCAGCCAAACCCGGGACAGCTATGGCTACACCTTC.

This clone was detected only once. The CDR3 sequence is CASSPTLTDRYGYTF. For the CDR3, the DNA is TGTGCCAGCAGCCCGACCCTGACTGACCGCTATGGCTACACCTTC. The chain recombines TRBV7-8 with TRBJ1-2; D ambiguous. Germline V gives CDR1 SGHVS, CDR2 FQNEAQ. The CDR3 covers 15 residues. V gave up 5 bases and J gave up 4 bases, with 17 bases separating them.

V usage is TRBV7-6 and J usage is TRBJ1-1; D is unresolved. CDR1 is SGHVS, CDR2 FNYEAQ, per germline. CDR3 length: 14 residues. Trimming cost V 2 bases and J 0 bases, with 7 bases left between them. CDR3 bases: TGTGCCAGCAGCTTAAGAGGGTTGAACACTGAAGCTTTCTTT. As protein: CASSLRGLNTEAFF.

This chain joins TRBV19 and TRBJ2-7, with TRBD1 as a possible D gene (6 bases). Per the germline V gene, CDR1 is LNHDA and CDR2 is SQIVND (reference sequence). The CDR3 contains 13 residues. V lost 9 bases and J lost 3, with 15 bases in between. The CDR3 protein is CASTTGPYYEQYF. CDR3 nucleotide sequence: TGTGCCAGCACGACAGGACCCTACTACGAGCAGTACTTC. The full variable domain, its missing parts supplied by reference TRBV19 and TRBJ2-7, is DGGITQSPKYLFRKEGQNVTLSCEQNLNHDAMYWYRQDPGQGLRLIYYSQIVNDFQKGDIAEGYSVSREKKESFPLTVTSAQKNPTAFYLCASTTGPYYEQYFGPGTRLTVT.

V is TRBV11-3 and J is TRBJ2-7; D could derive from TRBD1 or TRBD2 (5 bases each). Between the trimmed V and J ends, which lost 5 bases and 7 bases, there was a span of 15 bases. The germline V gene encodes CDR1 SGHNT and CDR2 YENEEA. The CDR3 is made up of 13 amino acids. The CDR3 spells CASSPPGSGEQYF. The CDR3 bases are TGTGCCAGCAGCCCTCCAGGGTCGGGGGAGCAGTACTTC.

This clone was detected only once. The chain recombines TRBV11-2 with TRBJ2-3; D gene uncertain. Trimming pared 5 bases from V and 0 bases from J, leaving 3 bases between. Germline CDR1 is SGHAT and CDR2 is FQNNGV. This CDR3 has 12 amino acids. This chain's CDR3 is CASSTSTDTQYF. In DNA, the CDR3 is TGTGCCAGCAGCACAAGCACAGATACGCAGTATTTT.

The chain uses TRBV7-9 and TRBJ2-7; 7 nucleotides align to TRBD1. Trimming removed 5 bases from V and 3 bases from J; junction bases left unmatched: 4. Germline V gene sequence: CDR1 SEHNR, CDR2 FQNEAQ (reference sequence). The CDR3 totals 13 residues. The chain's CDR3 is CASSPGTDYEQYF. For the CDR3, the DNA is TGTGCCAGCAGCCCGGGGACAGACTACGAGCAGTACTTC.

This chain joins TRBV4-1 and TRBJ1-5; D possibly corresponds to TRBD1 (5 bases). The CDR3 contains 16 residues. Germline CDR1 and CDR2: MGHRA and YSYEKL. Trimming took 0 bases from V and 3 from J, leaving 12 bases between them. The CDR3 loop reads CASSQDSGTSNQPQHF. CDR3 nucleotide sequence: TGCGCCAGCAGCCAAGACTCGGGGACTTCCAATCAGCCCCAGCATTTT.

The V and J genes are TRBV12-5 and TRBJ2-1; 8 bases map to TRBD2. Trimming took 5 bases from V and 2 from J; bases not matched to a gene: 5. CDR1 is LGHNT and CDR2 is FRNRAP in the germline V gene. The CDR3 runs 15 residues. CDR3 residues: CASGPPGGAYNEQFF. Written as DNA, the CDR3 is TGTGCTAGTGGTCCGCCGGGGGGGGCCTACAATGAGCAGTTCTTC.

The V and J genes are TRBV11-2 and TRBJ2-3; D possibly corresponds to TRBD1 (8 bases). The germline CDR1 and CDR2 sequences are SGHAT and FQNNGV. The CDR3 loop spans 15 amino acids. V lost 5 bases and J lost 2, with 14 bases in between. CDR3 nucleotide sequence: TGTGCCAGCAGCCCAGCGGGACAGGCCACAGATACGCAGTATTTT. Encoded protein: CASSPAGQATDTQYF.

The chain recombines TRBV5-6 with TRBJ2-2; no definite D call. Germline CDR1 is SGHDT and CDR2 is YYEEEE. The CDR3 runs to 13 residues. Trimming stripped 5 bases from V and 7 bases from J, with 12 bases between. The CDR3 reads CASSPTPHGELFF. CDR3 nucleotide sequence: TGTGCCAGCAGTCCTACCCCTCACGGGGAGCTGTTTTTT.

The DNA for the CDR3 is TGTGCCAGCAGCCCCCTCCCGCAGGGCCGCTCCTACGAGCAGTACTTC. As protein: CASSPLPQGRSYEQYF. This rearrangement joins TRBV7-9 to TRBJ2-7; D is possibly TRBD1 (5 bases). The CDR3 spans 16 residues. V was clipped by 5 bases and J by 0 bases, with 17 bases between them. Germline V lookup: CDR1 SEHNR, CDR2 FQNEAQ (reference sequence). Complete variable domain (other parts from reference TRBV7-9 and TRBJ2-7): DTGVSQNPRHKITKRGQNVTFRCDPISEHNRLYWYRQTLGQGPEFLTYFQNEAQLEKSRLLSDRFSAERPKGSFSTLEIQRTEQGDSAMYLCASSPLPQGRSYEQYFGPGTRLTVT.

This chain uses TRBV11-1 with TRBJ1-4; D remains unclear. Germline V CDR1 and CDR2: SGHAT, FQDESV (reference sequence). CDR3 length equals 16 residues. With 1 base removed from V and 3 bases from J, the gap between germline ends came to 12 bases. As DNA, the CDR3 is TGTGCCAGCAGCTTAGGGCGTCGGAGCCCTAATGAAAAACTGTTTTTT. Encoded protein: CASSLGRRSPNEKLFF. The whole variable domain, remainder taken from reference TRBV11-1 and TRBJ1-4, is EAEVAQSPRYKITEKSQAVAFWCDPISGHATLYWYRQILGQGPELLVQFQDESVVDDSQLPKDRFSAERLKGVDSTLKIQPAELGDSAMYLCASSLGRRSPNEKLFFGSGTQLSVL.

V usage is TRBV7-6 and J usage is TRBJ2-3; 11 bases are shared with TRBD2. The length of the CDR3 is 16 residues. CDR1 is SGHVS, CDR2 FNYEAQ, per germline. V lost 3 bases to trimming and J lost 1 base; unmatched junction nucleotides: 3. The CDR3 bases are TGTGCCAGCAGCTTCGGACTAGCGGGCGGCACAGATACGCAGTATTTT. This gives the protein CASSFGLAGGTDTQYF. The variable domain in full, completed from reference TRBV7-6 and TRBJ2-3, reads GAGVSQSPRYKVTKRGQDVALRCDPISGHVSLYWYRQALGQGPEFLTYFNYEAQQDKSGLPNDRFSAERPEGSISTLTIQRTEQRDSAMYRCASSFGLAGGTDTQYFGPGTRLTVL.

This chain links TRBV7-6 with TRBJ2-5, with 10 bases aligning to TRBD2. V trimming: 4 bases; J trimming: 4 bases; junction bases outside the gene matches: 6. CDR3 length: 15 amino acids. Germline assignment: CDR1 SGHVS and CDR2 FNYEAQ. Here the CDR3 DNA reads TGTGCCAGCAGCTCGACACTAGCGGGGTTAGAGACCCAGTACTTC. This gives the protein CASSSTLAGLETQYF.

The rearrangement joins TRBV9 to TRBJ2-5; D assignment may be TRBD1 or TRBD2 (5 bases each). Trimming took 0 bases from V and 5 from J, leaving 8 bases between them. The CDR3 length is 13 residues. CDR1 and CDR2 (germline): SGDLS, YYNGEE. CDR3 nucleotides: TGTGCCAGCAGCGTAGGAGAGGGGGAGACCCAGTACTTC. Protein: CASSVGEGETQYF.

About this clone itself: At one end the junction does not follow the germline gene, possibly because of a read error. CDR3 DNA: TGTGCCAACAGTTTATCCCCGACAGAGTTCGGGGAGCTGTTTTTT. Protein product: CANSLSPTEFGELFF. The chain uses TRBV27 and TRBJ2-2, with D perhaps TRBD1 (5 bases). Germline V CDR1 and CDR2: MNHEY, SMNVEV (reference sequence). The CDR3 runs to 15 residues.

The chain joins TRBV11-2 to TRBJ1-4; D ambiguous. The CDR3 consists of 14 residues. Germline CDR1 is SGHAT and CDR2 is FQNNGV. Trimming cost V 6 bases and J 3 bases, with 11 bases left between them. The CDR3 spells CASRTNPSNEKLFF. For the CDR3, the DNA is TGTGCCAGCAGGACGAATCCCTCTAATGAAAAACTGTTTTTT.

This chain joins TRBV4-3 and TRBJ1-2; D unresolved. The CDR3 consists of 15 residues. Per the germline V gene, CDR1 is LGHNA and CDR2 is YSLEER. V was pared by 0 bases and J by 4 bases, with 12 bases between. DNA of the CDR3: TGCGCCAGCAGCCAAGATATGGCGGACCCCTATGGCTACACCTTC. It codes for CASSQDMADPYGYTF.

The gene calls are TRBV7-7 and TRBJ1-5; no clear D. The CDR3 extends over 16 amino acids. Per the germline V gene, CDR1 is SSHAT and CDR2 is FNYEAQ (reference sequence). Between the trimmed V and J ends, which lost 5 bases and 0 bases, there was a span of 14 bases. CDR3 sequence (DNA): TGTGCCAGCAGCCCCGATCTGGCATCTAGCAATCAGCCCCAGCATTTT. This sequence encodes CASSPDLASSNQPQHF. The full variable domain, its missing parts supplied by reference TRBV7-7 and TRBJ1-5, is GAGVSQSPRYKVTKRGQDVTLRCDPISSHATLYWYQQALGQGPEFLTYFNYEAQPDKSGLPSDRFSAERPEGSISTLTIQRTEQRDSAMYRCASSPDLASSNQPQHFGDGTRLSIL.